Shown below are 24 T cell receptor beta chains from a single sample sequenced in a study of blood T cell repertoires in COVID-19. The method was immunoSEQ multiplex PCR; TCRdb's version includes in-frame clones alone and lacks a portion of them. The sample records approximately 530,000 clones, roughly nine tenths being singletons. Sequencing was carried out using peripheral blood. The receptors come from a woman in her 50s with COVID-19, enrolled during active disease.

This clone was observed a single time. CDR3 sequence (DNA): TGTGCCAGTAGTATAGTCCCGGGACAGGCCTCCTACGAGCAGTACTTC. Amino acids: CASSIVPGQASYEQYF. The rearrangement uses TRBV19 and TRBJ2-7, with 8 bases that match TRBD1. V lost 1 base, J lost 0 bases, and 5 bases stayed unmatched. The CDR3 covers 16 residues. Germline assignment: CDR1 LNHDA and CDR2 SQIVND (reference sequence).

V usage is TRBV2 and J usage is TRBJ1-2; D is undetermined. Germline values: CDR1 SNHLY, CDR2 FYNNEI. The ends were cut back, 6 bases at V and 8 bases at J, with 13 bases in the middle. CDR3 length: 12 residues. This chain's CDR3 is CASSEFQEGYTF. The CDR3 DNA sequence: TGTGCCAGCAGCGAGTTCCAGGAAGGCTACACCTTC.

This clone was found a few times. CDR3 residues: CASRGAYSNQPQHF. CDR3 nucleotides: TGTGCCAGCAGGGGGGCTTATAGCAATCAGCCCCAGCATTTT. The rearrangement links TRBV6-5 to TRBJ1-5, with D possibly being TRBD1 (6 bases). The V and J ends lost 6 bases and 0 bases respectively, with 9 bases between them. Germline V CDR1 and CDR2: MNHEY, SVGAGI. This CDR3 spans 14 amino acids.

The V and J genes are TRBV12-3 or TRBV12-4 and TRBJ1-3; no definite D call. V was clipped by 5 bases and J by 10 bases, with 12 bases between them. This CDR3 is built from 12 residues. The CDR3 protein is CASSPQLQTIYF. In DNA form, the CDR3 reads TGTGCCAGCAGTCCCCAACTCCAAACCATATATTTT.

CDR3 loop: CASSPRQGTGIQPQHF. CDR3 DNA sequence: TGTGCCAGTAGTCCTAGACAGGGGACCGGGATTCAGCCCCAGCATTTT. The J gene is TRBJ1-5, the V gene TRBV19; TRBD1 matches 8 bases. Unmatched junction bases numbered 12, after V lost 5 bases and J lost 6 bases. Germline values: CDR1 LNHDA, CDR2 SQIVND (reference sequence). This CDR3 contains 16 residues. Full variable domain (missing parts from reference TRBV19 and TRBJ1-5): DGGITQSPKYLFRKEGQNVTLSCEQNLNHDAMYWYRQDPGQGLRLIYYSQIVNDFQKGDIAEGYSVSREKKESFPLTVTSAQKNPTAFYLCASSPRQGTGIQPQHFGDGTRLSIL.

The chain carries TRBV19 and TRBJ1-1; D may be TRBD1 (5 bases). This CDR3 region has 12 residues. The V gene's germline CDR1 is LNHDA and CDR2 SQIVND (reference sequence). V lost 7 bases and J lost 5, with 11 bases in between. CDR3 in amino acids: CASNDRQTEAFF. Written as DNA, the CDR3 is TGTGCCAGTAACGACAGACAAACTGAAGCTTTCTTT. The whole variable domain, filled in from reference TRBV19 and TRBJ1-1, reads DGGITQSPKYLFRKEGQNVTLSCEQNLNHDAMYWYRQDPGQGLRLIYYSQIVNDFQKGDIAEGYSVSREKKESFPLTVTSAQKNPTAFYLCASNDRQTEAFFGQGTRLTVV.

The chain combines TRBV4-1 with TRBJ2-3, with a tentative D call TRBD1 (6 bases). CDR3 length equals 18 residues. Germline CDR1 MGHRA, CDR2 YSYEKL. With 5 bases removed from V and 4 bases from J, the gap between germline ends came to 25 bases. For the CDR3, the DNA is TGCGCCAGCAGCTACAATTTAGGGACAACACGGACCGCAGATACGCAGTATTTT. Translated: CASSYNLGTTRTADTQYF.

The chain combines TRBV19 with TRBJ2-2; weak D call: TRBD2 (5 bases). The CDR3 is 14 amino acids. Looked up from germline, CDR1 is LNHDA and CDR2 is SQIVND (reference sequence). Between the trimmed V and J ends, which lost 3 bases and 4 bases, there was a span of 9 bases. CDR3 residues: CASSIGESTGELFF. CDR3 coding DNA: TGTGCCAGTAGTATCGGGGAGAGCACCGGGGAGCTGTTTTTT.

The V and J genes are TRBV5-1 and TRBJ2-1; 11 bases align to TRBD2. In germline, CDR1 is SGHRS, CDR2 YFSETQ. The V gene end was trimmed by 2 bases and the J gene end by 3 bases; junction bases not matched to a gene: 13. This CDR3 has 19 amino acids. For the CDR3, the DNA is TGCGCCAGCAGCTTCCCGACTAGCGGGACGACAAAATTCTACAATGAGCAGTTCTTC. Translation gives CASSFPTSGTTKFYNEQFF.

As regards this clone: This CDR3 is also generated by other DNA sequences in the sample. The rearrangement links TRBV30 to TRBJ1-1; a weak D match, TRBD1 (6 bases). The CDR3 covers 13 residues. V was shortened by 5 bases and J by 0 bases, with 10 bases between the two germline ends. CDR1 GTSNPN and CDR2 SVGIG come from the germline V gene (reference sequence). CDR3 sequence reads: CAWGGQMNTEAFF. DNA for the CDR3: TGTGCCTGGGGGGGGCAGATGAACACTGAAGCTTTCTTT.

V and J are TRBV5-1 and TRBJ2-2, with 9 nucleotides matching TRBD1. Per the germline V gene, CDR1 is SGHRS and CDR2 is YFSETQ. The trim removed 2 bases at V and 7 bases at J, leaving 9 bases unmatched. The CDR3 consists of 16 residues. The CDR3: CASSFSGTGKIGELFF. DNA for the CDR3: TGCGCCAGCAGCTTCTCCGGGACAGGGAAGATCGGGGAGCTGTTTTTT.

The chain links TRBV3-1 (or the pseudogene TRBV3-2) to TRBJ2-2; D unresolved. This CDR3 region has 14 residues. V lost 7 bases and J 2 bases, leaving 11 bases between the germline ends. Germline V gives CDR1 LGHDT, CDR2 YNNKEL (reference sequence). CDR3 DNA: TGTGCCAGCACCTCTCTCCTTAACACCGGGGAGCTGTTTTTT. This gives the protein CASTSLLNTGELFF.

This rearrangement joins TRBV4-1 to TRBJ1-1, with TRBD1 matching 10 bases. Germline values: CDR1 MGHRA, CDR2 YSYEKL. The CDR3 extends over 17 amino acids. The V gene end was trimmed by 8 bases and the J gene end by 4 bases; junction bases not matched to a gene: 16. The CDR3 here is CASAQGQGTVGATEAFF. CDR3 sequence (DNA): TGCGCCAGCGCTCAGGGACAGGGGACAGTGGGAGCCACTGAAGCTTTCTTT.

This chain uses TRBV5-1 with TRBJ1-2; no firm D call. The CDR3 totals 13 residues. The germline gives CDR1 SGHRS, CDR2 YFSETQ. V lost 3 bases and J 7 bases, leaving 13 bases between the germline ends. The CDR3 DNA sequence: TGCGCCAGCAGCTGGGAGGAGGTCGGTGGCTACACCTTC. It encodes CASSWEEVGGYTF.

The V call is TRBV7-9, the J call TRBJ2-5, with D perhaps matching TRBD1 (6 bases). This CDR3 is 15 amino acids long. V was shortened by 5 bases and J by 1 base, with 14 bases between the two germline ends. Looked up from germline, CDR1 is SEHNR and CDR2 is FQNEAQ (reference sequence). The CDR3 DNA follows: TGTGCCAGCAGCCCCGTGCAGGGGCCCCAAGAGACCCAGTACTTC. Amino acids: CASSPVQGPQETQYF.

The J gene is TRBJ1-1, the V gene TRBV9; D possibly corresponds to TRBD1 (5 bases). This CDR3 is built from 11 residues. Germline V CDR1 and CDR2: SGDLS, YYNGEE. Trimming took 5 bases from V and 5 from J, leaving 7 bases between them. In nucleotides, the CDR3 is TGTGCCAGCAGTGGGGGGACTGAAGCTTTCTTT. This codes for CASSGGTEAFF.

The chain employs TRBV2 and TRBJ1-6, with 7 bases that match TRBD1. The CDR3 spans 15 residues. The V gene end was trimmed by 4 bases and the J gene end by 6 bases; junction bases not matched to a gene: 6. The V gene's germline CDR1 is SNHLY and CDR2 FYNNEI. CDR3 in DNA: TGTGCCAGCAGTGTCGACAGGGCAGGTAATTCACCCCTCCACTTT. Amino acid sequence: CASSVDRAGNSPLHF.

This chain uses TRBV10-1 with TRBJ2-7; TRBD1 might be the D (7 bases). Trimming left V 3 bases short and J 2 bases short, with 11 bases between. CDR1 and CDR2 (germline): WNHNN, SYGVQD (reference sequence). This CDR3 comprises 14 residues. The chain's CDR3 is CASSDGGTAYEQYF. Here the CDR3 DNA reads TGCGCCAGCAGTGATGGCGGGACAGCCTACGAGCAGTACTTC.

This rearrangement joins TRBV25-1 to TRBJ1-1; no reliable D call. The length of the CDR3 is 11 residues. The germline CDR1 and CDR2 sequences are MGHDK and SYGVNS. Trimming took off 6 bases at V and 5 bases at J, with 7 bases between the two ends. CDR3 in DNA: TGTGCCAGCAGCAGGAGGACTGAAGCTTTCTTT. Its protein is CASSRRTEAFF.

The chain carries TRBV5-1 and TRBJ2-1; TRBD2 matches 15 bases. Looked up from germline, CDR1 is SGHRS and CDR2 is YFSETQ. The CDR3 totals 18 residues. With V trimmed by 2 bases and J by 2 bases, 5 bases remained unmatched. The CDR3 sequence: CASSFPGTSGGTYNEQFF. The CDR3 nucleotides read TGCGCCAGCAGCTTCCCTGGGACTAGCGGGGGGACCTACAATGAGCAGTTCTTC. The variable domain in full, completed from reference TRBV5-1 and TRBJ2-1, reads KAGVTQTPRYLIKTRGQQVTLSCSPISGHRSVSWYQQTPGQGLQFLFEYFSETQRNKGNFPGRFSGRQFSNSRSEMNVSTLELGDSALYLCASSFPGTSGGTYNEQFFGPGTRLTVL.

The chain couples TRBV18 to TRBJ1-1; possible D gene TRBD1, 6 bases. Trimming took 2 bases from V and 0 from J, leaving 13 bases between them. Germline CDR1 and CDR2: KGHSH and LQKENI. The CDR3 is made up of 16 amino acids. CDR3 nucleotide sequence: TGTGCCAGCTCACCAACAGGGTCGACGGTGAACACTGAAGCTTTCTTT. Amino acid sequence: CASSPTGSTVNTEAFF.

CDR3 bases: TGTGCCAGCAGAGCTTCCGGGACTAGCGGGGATGAGCAGTTCTTC. This gives the protein CASRASGTSGDEQFF. The chain joins TRBV7-2 to TRBJ2-1; TRBD2 matches 13 bases. V shed 6 bases and J 8 bases; nucleotides not matched to a gene: 7. CDR1 and CDR2 (germline): SGHTA, FQGNSA. The CDR3 runs to 15 residues.

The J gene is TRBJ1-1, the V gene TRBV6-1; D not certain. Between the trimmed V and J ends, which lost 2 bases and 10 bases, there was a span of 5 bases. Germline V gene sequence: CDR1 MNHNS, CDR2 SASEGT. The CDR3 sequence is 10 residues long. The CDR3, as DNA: TGTGCCAGCAGTGAACGTCTAGCTTTCTTT. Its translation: CASSERLAFF.

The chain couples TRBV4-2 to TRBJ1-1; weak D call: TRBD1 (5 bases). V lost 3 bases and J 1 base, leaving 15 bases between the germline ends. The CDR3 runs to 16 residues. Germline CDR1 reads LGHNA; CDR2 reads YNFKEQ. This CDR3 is CASSQGEGGANTEAFF. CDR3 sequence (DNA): TGTGCCAGCAGCCAGGGGGAGGGCGGGGCGAACACTGAAGCTTTCTTT.